A selection of T cell receptor beta chains follows, all from one sample in a study of blood T cell repertoires in COVID-19. Method: immunoSEQ multiplex PCR; TCRdb's copy keeps in-frame clones and lacks some. Of some 170,000 clones in the sample, roughly 82% are singletons; the top ten hold approximately 14%. What was sequenced was PBMCs or T cells enriched from blood (not recorded which). The source is a middle-aged man who had recovered from COVID-19. CDR3s include the opening cysteine and the closing phenylalanine or tryptophan. The D gene is left open where the match is weak. For some rows the clone size is stated as once, few or many, or as a class when expanded; others skip it.

j_call | v_call | clone_size | d_call | cdr3_aa | cdr3_nt
TRBJ2-2 | TRBV29-1 | NA | TRBD1 | CSAYDRGMTGELFF | TGCAGCGCCTATGACAGGGGTATGACCGGGGAGCTGTTTTTT
TRBJ1-4 | TRBV7-9 | NA | NA | CASSLSEKLFF | TGTGCCAGCAGCCTGAGTGAAAAACTGTTTTTT
TRBJ1-5 | TRBV7-9 | NA | TRBD1 | CASSSGQGDQPQHF | TGTGCCAGCAGCTCGGGACAGGGGGATCAGCCCCAGCATTTT
TRBJ1-1 | TRBV7-8 | once | NA | CASSLAGGATEAFF | TGTGCCAGCAGCTTAGCGGGGGGGGCCACTGAAGCTTTCTTT
TRBJ1-2 | TRBV5-1 | few | TRBD1 | CASSLVAPGTAKTYGYTF | TGCGCCAGCAGCTTGGTGGCCCCGGGGACAGCGAAGACCTATGGCTACACCTTC
TRBJ2-3 | TRBV19 | NA | TRBD1 | CASNRDRGTDTQYF | TGTGCCAGTAATCGGGACAGGGGCACAGATACGCAGTATTTT
TRBJ2-5 | TRBV9 | few | TRBD2 | CASNGGAGETQYF | TGTGCCAGCAACGGGGGGGCCGGTGAGACCCAGTACTTC
TRBJ2-3 | TRBV3-1/TRBV3-2 | NA | TRBD2 | CASSRMGGGLDTQYF | TGTGCCAGCAGCCGGATGGGCGGGGGGCTAGATACGCAGTATTTT
TRBJ1-1 | TRBV4-1 | NA | NA | CASSQVRSGTEAFF | TGCGCCAGCAGCCAAGTTAGGAGCGGGACTGAAGCTTTCTTT
TRBJ1-2 | TRBV5-6 | NA | NA | CASSLAGQGIFYGYTF | TGTGCCAGCAGCTTGGCAGGTCAGGGGATATTCTATGGCTACACCTTC
TRBJ1-4 | TRBV19 | NA | TRBD1 | CASSATGGPNEKLFF | TGTGCCAGTAGTGCTACAGGGGGCCCTAATGAAAAACTGTTTTTT
TRBJ2-3 | TRBV11-2 | NA | NA | CASSKSVQDTQYF | TGTGCCAGCAGCAAAAGCGTCCAAGATACGCAGTATTTT
TRBJ1-4 | TRBV6-5 | once | TRBD1 | CASSLGQGGGEKLFF | TGTGCCAGCAGTTTGGGACAGGGGGGAGGTGAAAAACTGTTTTTT
TRBJ1-6 | TRBV28 | few | TRBD1 | CASRTPWDRGVSPLHF | TGTGCCAGCAGAACACCCTGGGACAGGGGGGTATCACCCCTCCACTTT
TRBJ2-7 | TRBV28 | NA | TRBD1 | CASSLADRGPHEQYF | TGTGCCAGCAGTTTAGCCGACAGGGGGCCCCACGAGCAGTACTTC
TRBJ1-2 | TRBV5-1 | NA | NA | CASSLDGNYGYTF | TGCGCCAGCAGCTTGGACGGGAACTATGGCTACACCTTC
TRBJ1-1 | TRBV5-1 | few | NA | CASSLASGGTEAFF | TGCGCCAGCAGCTTGGCCTCCGGAGGGACTGAAGCTTTCTTT
TRBJ1-3 | TRBV3-1/TRBV3-2 | few | NA | CASSLPVTSGNTIYF | TGTGCCAGTTCCTTACCTGTGACTTCTGGAAACACCATATATTTT
TRBJ2-7 | TRBV6-1 | NA | TRBD1 | CASSDRTGEDFYEQYF | TGTGCCAGCAGTGATAGGACAGGGGAAGATTTCTACGAGCAGTACTTC
TRBJ2-5 | TRBV24-1 | NA | TRBD1 | CATSDAGTGEETQYF | TGTGCCACCAGTGATGCCGGGACAGGGGAAGAGACCCAGTACTTC
TRBJ2-2 | TRBV3-1/TRBV3-2 | NA | TRBD2 | CASRGLAGGTGELFF | TGTGCCAGCAGGGGACTAGCGGGGGGTACCGGGGAGCTGTTTTTT
TRBJ1-2 | TRBV27 | NA | TRBD1 | CASRTLGTDYGYTF | TGTGCCAGCAGGACTCTCGGGACAGATTATGGCTACACCTTC
TRBJ1-2 | TRBV19 | NA | NA | CASKEGSTQGYGYTF | TGTGCCAGTAAAGAAGGCTCAACCCAGGGCTATGGCTACACCTTC
TRBJ2-1 | TRBV7-2 | few | TRBD2 | CASSSSGGAAYNEQFF | TGTGCCAGCAGCTCTAGCGGGGGGGCCGCCTACAATGAGCAGTTCTTC
TRBJ1-2 | TRBV5-5 | once | TRBD1 | CASSLARPRQGDFYGYTF | TGTGCCAGCAGCTTGGCCCGACCTCGACAGGGGGATTTCTATGGCTACACCTTC
TRBJ2-3 | TRBV18 | NA | TRBD2 | CASSPPGAGGGGTDTQYF | TGTGCCAGCTCACCACCGGGAGCGGGGGGTGGAGGCACAGATACGCAGTATTTT
TRBJ1-6 | TRBV5-1 | NA | TRBD1 | CASSLEGQGPGSPLHF | TGCGCCAGCAGCTTGGAGGGACAGGGGCCCGGTTCACCCCTCCACTTT